Presented here are 7 T cell receptor beta chains from one specimen sequenced in a study of blood T cell repertoires in COVID-19. Some clones are missing from TCRdb's copy, which holds only in-frame ones; the method was immunoSEQ multiplex PCR. The repertoire consists of a few hundred thousand clones, with approximately 86% occurring once and the leading ten covering under 3.5%. The material sequenced was peripheral blood. The receptors come from a woman between 18 and 30 years old with acute or convalescent COVID-19.

V gene TRBV4-1 combines with J gene TRBJ2-7; TRBD2 matches at 8 bases. V trimming: 1 base; J trimming: 2 bases; junction bases outside the gene matches: 7. This CDR3 is built from 16 residues. The germline V gene encodes CDR1 MGHRA and CDR2 YSYEKL. CDR3 nucleotides: TGCGCCAGCAGCCAAGGATTAGCGGGAATGACCTACGAGCAGTACTTC. It translates to CASSQGLAGMTYEQYF.

The chain couples TRBV28 to TRBJ1-4, with a weak D call TRBD1 (6 bases). The V gene lost 2 bases and the J gene lost 8 bases, with 12 bases spanning the gap. Germline V gene data show CDR1 as MDHEN and CDR2 as SYDVKM. The CDR3 consists of 14 residues. For the CDR3, the DNA is TGTGCCAGCAGTTTAGTGGGGGCGGCCGAAAAACTGTTTTTT. Translating gives CASSLVGAAEKLFF.

V usage is TRBV4-3 and J usage is TRBJ2-7; weak D call: TRBD2 (5 bases). Germline-derived CDR1 and CDR2 are LGHNA and YSLEER. The CDR3 sequence is 14 residues long. V gave up 4 bases and J gave up 4 bases, with 14 bases separating them. The CDR3 loop reads CASSPGASLYEQYF. Here the CDR3 DNA reads TGCGCCAGCAGCCCGGGCGCTAGCTTGTACGAGCAGTACTTC.

V and J are TRBV2 and TRBJ1-5, with 9 bases fitting TRBD1. V lost 5 bases and J lost 6; bases outside the gene matches: 5. The CDR3 sequence is 14 residues long. From germline, CDR1 is SNHLY and CDR2 FYNNEI. Written as DNA, the CDR3 is TGTGCCAGCAGTCCCGACAGGGGGGGTCAGCCCCAGCATTTT. As protein: CASSPDRGGQPQHF.

The chain carries TRBV5-1 and TRBJ2-3; D might be TRBD1 (6 bases). CDR1 is SGHRS, CDR2 YFSETQ, per germline. V lost 5 bases and J lost 6, with 16 bases in between. The CDR3 length is 14 residues. CDR3 region: CASRQGGEGDTQYF. CDR3 DNA sequence: TGCGCCAGCAGGCAAGGGGGTGAGGGGGATACGCAGTATTTT.

The table lists this clone with a count of one. The chain couples TRBV5-1 to TRBJ2-7; 9 nucleotides agree with TRBD1. Germline assignment: CDR1 SGHRS and CDR2 YFSETQ. The CDR3 spans 17 residues. J gave up 4 bases and V 0 bases, and 11 bases lay outside the gene matches. The CDR3 loop reads CASSLVGLGTGSYEQYF. In DNA form, the CDR3 reads TGCGCCAGCAGCTTGGTGGGATTGGGGACAGGGTCGTACGAGCAGTACTTC.

The sample holds a few counts of this clone. This chain connects TRBV30 to TRBJ1-4; a weak D match, TRBD1 (5 bases). CDR3 size: 13 residues. CDR1 is GTSNPN and CDR2 is SVGIG in the germline V gene (reference sequence). Between the trimmed V and J ends, which lost 4 bases and 10 bases, there was a span of 16 bases. The CDR3 reads CAWNRDTQGKLFF. The CDR3 DNA is TGTGCCTGGAATAGGGATACCCAGGGAAAACTGTTTTTT. Using reference TRBV30 and TRBJ1-4 for the parts outside the CDR3, the full variable domain is SQTIHQWPATLVQPVGSPLSLECTVEGTSNPNLYWYRQAAGRGLQLLFYSVGIGQISSEVPQNLSASRPQDRQFILSSKKLLLSDSGFYLCAWNRDTQGKLFFGSGTQLSVL.